The clone carrying this T cell receptor (beta chain) rates as medium-sized. Antigen specificity is unknown. CDR3 length: 13 amino acids. Germline CDR1 reads SGHTA; CDR2 reads FQGNSA. The ends were cut back, 2 bases at V and 6 bases at J, with 8 bases in the middle. The record originates from a study of T cells after yellow fever vaccination. In TCRdb, the 5' RACE reads were re-called with MiXCR into one record per CDR3 protein. The sample consists of about 300,000 distinct CDR3 sequences, 7.5% to 9.5% of them appearing once. Study-level points and caveats: Researchers cautioned that FACS-sorted repertoires could harbor abundant clonotypes contaminating from the bulk population.

The input for sequencing was CD4+ T cells sorted from PBMCs, taken 5 days after the yellow fever booster vaccination. The receptor's source is a young man who received the YFV17D yellow fever vaccine. The chain uses TRBV7-2 and TRBJ2-4; TRBD1 might be the D (5 bases). The DNA for the CDR3 is TGTGCCAGCAGCTTACAGGGTGGAAACATTCAGTACTTC. Protein: CASSLQGGNIQYF.